A selection of T cell receptor beta chains follows, all from one sample in a study of T cell changes during pregnancy in multiple sclerosis. Using immunoSEQ multiplex PCR, the repertoire was profiled, and TCRdb retains in-frame clones only, with some absent. The top ten hold roughly 1.9% of the sample, which has 40,000 to 50,000 clones, about 91% seen once. The specimen was CD4+ T cells from peripheral blood mononuclear cells, collected after pregnancy. These receptors all come from a female donor in good health, enrolled as a control in a pregnancy study. The CDR3 runs from the conserved cysteine through the conserved F or W. Fields, in order: J gene, V gene, clone size, CDR3 protein. Size tells how often a clone was seen (once, few, many) or the class of an expanded clone, and some rows leave it out.

>TRBJ2-3|TRBV27|-
CASSPARALADTQYF
>TRBJ1-2|TRBV5-4|-
CASTQPGTGKSYGYTF
>TRBJ2-1|TRBV7-7|-
CASSLALGGHNEQFF
>TRBJ1-5|TRBV4-1|-
CASSHNRGPGQPQHF
>TRBJ2-1|TRBV6-4|-
CASSGLAGTPYNEQFF
>TRBJ1-2|TRBV28|-
CASSTAREGYTF
>TRBJ2-7|TRBV30|-
CAWSPRGGRSEQYF
>TRBJ1-5|TRBV19|-
CASSIKPGGNQPQHF
>TRBJ2-7|TRBV11-2|-
CASSPGLAGLTYEQYF
>TRBJ2-1|TRBV18|-
CASSPRLASNYNEQFF
>TRBJ2-5|TRBV15|-
CATNPQGALETQYF
>TRBJ1-2|TRBV27|-
CASSFGGAYTF
>TRBJ1-1|TRBV20-1|-
CSGENTEAFF
>TRBJ1-1|TRBV30|few
CAWSVNGPTEAFF
>TRBJ1-2|TRBV5-1|-
CASSGDRARYGYTF
>TRBJ2-5|TRBV4-1|-
CASSQGGETQYF
>TRBJ2-6|TRBV7-2|-
CASSRGGPGANVLTF
>TRBJ2-3|TRBV18|-
CASSRQGDTQYF
>TRBJ1-2|TRBV19|-
CASTTTAGTYGYTF
>TRBJ2-2|TRBV11-2|-
CASSLQTGPNTGELFF